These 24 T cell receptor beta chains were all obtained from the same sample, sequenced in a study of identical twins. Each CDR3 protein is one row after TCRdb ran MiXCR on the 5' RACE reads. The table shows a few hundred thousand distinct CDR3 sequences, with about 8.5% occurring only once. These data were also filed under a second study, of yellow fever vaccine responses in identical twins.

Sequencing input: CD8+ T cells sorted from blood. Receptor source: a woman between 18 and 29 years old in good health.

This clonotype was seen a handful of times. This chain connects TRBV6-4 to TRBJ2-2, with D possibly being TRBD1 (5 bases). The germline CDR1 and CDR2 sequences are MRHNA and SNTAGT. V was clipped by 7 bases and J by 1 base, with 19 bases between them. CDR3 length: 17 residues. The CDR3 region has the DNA TGTGCCAGCATGACTCTCACCGAGACAGAGAACACCGGGGAGCTGTTTTTT. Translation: CASMTLTETENTGELFF.

DNA of the CDR3: TGTGCCAGCAGCGTAGTTTTGGGAGGGTCCTACAATGAGCAGTTCTTC. It encodes CASSVVLGGSYNEQFF. This chain joins TRBV9 and TRBJ2-1, with 7 bases identical to TRBD2. CDR3 length: 16 amino acids. With V trimmed by 0 bases and J by 1 base, 4 bases remained unmatched. Per germline, CDR1 SGDLS and CDR2 YYNGEE.

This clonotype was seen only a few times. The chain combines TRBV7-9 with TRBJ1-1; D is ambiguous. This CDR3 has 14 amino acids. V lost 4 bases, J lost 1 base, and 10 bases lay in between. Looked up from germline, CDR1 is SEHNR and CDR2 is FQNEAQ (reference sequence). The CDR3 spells CASSSSTQNTEAFF. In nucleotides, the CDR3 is TGTGCCAGCAGCTCCAGCACACAGAACACTGAAGCTTTCTTT. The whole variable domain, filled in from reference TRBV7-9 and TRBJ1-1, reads DTGVSQNPRHKITKRGQNVTFRCDPISEHNRLYWYRQTLGQGPEFLTYFQNEAQLEKSRLLSDRFSAERPKGSFSTLEIQRTEQGDSAMYLCASSSSTQNTEAFFGQGTRLTVV.

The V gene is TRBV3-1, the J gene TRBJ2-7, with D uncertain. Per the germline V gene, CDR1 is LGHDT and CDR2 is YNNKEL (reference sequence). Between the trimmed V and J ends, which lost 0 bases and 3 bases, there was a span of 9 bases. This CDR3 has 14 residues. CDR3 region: CASSQDLLDYEQYF. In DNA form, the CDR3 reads TGTGCCAGCAGCCAAGATTTGCTAGACTACGAGCAGTACTTC.

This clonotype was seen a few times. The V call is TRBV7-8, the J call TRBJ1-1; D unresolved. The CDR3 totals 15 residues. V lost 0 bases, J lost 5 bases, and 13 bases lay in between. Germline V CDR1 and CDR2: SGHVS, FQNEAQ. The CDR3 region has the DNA TGTGCCAGCAGCTTAGCGCGGGAGGGTCAAACTGAAGCTTTCTTT. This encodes CASSLAREGQTEAFF.

CDR3 nucleotide sequence: TGTGCCAGCAGCGTAGATGGCGGGCACTACAATGAGCAGTTCTTC. It codes for CASSVDGGHYNEQFF. The chain recombines TRBV9 with TRBJ2-1, with D perhaps matching TRBD2 (5 bases). CDR1 and CDR2 from the germline V gene are SGDLS and YYNGEE. V dropped 0 bases and J dropped 3 bases, with 10 bases sitting between them. The CDR3 length is 15 residues.

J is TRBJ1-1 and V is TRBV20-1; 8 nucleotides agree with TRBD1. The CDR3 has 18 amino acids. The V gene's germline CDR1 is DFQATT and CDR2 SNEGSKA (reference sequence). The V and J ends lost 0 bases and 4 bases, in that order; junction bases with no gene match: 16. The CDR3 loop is CSARDTTGDDLSSTEAFF. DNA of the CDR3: TGCAGTGCTAGAGATACGACAGGGGATGATCTTAGTAGCACTGAAGCTTTCTTT.

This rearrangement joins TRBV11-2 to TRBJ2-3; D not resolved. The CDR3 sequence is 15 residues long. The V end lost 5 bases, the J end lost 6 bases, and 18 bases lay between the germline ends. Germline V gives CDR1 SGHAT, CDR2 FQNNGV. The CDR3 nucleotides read TGTGCCAGCAGCCCCATTCTTTTTGAAACGGATACGCAGTATTTT. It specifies CASSPILFETDTQYF.

The CDR3 DNA sequence: TGTGCCAGCAGTTTAGCGGTGGCGGGTGAGACCCAGTACTTC. It specifies CASSLAVAGETQYF. V gene TRBV12-3 or TRBV12-4 combines with J gene TRBJ2-5, with a tentative D call TRBD2 (5 bases). CDR3 size: 14 residues. Trimming shortened V by 0 bases and J by 5 bases, and 10 bases separated the two germline ends.

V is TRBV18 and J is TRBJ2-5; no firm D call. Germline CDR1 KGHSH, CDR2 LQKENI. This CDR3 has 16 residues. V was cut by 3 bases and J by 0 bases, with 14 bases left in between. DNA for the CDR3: TGTGCCAGCTCACCTAATCCAGACTCGTACCAAGAGACCCAGTACTTC. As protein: CASSPNPDSYQETQYF.

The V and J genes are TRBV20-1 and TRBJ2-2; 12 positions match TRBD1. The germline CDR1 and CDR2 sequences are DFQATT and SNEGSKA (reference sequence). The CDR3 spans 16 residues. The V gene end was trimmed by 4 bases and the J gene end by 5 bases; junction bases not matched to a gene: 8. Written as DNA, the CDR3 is TGCAGTGCTATGTCACCGGGACAGGGGGCTACCGGGGAGCTGTTTTTT. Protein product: CSAMSPGQGATGELFF.

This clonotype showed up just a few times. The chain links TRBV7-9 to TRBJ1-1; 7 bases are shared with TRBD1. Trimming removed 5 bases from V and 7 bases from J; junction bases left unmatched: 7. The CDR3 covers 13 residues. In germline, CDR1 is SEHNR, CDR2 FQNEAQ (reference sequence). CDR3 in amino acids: CASSPAGDSEAFF. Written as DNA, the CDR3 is TGTGCCAGCAGCCCTGCCGGGGACAGTGAAGCTTTCTTT.

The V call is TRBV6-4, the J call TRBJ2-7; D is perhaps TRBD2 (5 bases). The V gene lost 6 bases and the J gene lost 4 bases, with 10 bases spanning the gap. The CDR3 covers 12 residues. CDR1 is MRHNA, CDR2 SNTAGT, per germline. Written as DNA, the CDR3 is TGTGCCAGCAGAGCGGATCCGTACGAGCAGTACTTC. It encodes CASRADPYEQYF.

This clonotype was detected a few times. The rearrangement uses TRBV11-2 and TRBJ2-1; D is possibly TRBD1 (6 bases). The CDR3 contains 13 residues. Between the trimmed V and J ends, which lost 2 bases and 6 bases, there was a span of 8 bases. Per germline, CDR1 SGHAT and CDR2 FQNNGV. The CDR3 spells CASSLWGPNEQFF. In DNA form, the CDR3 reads TGTGCCAGCAGCTTATGGGGGCCCAATGAGCAGTTCTTC.

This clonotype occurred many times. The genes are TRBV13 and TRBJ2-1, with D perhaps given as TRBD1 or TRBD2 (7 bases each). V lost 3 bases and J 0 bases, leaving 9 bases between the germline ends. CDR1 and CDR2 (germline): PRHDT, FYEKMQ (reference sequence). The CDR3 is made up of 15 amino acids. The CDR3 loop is CASSFRGGSYNEQFF. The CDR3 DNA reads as TGTGCCAGCAGCTTCAGGGGGGGCTCCTACAATGAGCAGTTCTTC. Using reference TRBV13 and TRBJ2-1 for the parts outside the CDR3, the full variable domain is AAGVIQSPRHLIKEKRETATLKCYPIPRHDTVYWYQQGPGQDPQFLISFYEKMQSDKGSIPDRFSAQQFSDYHSELNMSSLELGDSALYFCASSFRGGSYNEQFFGPGTRLTVL.

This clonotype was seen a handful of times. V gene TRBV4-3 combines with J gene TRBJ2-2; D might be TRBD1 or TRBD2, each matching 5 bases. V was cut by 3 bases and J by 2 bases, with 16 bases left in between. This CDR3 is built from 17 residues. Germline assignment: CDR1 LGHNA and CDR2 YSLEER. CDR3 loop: CASSHFPGAPNTGELFF. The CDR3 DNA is TGCGCCAGCAGCCACTTCCCCGGGGCGCCTAACACCGGGGAGCTGTTTTTT.

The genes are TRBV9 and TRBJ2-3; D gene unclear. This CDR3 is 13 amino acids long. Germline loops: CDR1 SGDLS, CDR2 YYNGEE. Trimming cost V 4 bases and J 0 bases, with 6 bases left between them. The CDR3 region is CASSHSSTDTQYF. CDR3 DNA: TGTGCCAGCAGCCATTCTAGCACAGATACGCAGTATTTT.

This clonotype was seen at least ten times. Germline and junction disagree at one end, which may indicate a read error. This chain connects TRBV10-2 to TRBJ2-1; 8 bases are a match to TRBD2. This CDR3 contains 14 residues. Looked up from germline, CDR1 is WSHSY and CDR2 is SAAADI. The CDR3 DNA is TGCGCCAGCAGTCCTAGCGGGTCCTTCAATGAGCAGTTCTTC. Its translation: CASSPSGSFNEQFF.

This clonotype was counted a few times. The CDR3 spells CASRWDVSSYNEQFF. The CDR3 DNA is TGTGCCAGCAGGTGGGACGTCAGCTCCTACAATGAGCAGTTCTTC. The V call is TRBV6-2 or TRBV6-3, the J call TRBJ2-1; D is perhaps TRBD1 or TRBD2 (5 bases each). Germline-derived CDR1 and CDR2 are MNHEY and SVGEGT. The V and J ends lost 6 bases and 0 bases respectively, with 12 bases between them. The CDR3 extends over 15 amino acids.

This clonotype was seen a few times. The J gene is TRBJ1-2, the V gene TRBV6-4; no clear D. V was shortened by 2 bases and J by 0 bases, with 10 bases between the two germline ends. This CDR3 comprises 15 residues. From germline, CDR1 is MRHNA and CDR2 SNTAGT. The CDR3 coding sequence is TGTGCCAGCAGTGACGGCGGACTAGCTAACTATGGCTACACCTTC. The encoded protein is CASSDGGLANYGYTF.

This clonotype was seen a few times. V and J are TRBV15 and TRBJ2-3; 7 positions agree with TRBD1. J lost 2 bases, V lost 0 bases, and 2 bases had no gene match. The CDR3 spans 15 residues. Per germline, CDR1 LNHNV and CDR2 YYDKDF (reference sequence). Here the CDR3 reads CATSREGQPTDTQYF. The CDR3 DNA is TGTGCCACCAGCAGAGAGGGACAGCCCACAGATACGCAGTATTTT.

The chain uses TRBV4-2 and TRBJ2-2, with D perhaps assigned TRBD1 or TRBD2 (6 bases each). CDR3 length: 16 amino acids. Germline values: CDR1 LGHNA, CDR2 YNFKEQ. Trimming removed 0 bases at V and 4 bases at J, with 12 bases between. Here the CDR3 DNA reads TGTGCCAGCAGCCAAGAATTCGGGGGCGGCACCGGGGAGCTGTTTTTT. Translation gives CASSQEFGGGTGELFF.

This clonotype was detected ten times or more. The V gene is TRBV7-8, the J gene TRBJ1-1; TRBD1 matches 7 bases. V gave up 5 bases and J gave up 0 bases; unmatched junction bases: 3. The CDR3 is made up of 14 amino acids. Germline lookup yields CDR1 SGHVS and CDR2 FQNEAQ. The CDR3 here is CASSPTGLNTEAFF. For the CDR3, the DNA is TGTGCCAGCAGCCCGACAGGGCTGAACACTGAAGCTTTCTTT.

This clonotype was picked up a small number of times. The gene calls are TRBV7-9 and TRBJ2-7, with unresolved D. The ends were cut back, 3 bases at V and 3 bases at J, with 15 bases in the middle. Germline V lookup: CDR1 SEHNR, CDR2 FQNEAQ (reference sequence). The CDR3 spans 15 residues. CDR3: CASSFTEVYGYEQYF. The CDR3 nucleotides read TGTGCCAGCAGCTTTACCGAGGTGTACGGCTACGAGCAGTACTTC.